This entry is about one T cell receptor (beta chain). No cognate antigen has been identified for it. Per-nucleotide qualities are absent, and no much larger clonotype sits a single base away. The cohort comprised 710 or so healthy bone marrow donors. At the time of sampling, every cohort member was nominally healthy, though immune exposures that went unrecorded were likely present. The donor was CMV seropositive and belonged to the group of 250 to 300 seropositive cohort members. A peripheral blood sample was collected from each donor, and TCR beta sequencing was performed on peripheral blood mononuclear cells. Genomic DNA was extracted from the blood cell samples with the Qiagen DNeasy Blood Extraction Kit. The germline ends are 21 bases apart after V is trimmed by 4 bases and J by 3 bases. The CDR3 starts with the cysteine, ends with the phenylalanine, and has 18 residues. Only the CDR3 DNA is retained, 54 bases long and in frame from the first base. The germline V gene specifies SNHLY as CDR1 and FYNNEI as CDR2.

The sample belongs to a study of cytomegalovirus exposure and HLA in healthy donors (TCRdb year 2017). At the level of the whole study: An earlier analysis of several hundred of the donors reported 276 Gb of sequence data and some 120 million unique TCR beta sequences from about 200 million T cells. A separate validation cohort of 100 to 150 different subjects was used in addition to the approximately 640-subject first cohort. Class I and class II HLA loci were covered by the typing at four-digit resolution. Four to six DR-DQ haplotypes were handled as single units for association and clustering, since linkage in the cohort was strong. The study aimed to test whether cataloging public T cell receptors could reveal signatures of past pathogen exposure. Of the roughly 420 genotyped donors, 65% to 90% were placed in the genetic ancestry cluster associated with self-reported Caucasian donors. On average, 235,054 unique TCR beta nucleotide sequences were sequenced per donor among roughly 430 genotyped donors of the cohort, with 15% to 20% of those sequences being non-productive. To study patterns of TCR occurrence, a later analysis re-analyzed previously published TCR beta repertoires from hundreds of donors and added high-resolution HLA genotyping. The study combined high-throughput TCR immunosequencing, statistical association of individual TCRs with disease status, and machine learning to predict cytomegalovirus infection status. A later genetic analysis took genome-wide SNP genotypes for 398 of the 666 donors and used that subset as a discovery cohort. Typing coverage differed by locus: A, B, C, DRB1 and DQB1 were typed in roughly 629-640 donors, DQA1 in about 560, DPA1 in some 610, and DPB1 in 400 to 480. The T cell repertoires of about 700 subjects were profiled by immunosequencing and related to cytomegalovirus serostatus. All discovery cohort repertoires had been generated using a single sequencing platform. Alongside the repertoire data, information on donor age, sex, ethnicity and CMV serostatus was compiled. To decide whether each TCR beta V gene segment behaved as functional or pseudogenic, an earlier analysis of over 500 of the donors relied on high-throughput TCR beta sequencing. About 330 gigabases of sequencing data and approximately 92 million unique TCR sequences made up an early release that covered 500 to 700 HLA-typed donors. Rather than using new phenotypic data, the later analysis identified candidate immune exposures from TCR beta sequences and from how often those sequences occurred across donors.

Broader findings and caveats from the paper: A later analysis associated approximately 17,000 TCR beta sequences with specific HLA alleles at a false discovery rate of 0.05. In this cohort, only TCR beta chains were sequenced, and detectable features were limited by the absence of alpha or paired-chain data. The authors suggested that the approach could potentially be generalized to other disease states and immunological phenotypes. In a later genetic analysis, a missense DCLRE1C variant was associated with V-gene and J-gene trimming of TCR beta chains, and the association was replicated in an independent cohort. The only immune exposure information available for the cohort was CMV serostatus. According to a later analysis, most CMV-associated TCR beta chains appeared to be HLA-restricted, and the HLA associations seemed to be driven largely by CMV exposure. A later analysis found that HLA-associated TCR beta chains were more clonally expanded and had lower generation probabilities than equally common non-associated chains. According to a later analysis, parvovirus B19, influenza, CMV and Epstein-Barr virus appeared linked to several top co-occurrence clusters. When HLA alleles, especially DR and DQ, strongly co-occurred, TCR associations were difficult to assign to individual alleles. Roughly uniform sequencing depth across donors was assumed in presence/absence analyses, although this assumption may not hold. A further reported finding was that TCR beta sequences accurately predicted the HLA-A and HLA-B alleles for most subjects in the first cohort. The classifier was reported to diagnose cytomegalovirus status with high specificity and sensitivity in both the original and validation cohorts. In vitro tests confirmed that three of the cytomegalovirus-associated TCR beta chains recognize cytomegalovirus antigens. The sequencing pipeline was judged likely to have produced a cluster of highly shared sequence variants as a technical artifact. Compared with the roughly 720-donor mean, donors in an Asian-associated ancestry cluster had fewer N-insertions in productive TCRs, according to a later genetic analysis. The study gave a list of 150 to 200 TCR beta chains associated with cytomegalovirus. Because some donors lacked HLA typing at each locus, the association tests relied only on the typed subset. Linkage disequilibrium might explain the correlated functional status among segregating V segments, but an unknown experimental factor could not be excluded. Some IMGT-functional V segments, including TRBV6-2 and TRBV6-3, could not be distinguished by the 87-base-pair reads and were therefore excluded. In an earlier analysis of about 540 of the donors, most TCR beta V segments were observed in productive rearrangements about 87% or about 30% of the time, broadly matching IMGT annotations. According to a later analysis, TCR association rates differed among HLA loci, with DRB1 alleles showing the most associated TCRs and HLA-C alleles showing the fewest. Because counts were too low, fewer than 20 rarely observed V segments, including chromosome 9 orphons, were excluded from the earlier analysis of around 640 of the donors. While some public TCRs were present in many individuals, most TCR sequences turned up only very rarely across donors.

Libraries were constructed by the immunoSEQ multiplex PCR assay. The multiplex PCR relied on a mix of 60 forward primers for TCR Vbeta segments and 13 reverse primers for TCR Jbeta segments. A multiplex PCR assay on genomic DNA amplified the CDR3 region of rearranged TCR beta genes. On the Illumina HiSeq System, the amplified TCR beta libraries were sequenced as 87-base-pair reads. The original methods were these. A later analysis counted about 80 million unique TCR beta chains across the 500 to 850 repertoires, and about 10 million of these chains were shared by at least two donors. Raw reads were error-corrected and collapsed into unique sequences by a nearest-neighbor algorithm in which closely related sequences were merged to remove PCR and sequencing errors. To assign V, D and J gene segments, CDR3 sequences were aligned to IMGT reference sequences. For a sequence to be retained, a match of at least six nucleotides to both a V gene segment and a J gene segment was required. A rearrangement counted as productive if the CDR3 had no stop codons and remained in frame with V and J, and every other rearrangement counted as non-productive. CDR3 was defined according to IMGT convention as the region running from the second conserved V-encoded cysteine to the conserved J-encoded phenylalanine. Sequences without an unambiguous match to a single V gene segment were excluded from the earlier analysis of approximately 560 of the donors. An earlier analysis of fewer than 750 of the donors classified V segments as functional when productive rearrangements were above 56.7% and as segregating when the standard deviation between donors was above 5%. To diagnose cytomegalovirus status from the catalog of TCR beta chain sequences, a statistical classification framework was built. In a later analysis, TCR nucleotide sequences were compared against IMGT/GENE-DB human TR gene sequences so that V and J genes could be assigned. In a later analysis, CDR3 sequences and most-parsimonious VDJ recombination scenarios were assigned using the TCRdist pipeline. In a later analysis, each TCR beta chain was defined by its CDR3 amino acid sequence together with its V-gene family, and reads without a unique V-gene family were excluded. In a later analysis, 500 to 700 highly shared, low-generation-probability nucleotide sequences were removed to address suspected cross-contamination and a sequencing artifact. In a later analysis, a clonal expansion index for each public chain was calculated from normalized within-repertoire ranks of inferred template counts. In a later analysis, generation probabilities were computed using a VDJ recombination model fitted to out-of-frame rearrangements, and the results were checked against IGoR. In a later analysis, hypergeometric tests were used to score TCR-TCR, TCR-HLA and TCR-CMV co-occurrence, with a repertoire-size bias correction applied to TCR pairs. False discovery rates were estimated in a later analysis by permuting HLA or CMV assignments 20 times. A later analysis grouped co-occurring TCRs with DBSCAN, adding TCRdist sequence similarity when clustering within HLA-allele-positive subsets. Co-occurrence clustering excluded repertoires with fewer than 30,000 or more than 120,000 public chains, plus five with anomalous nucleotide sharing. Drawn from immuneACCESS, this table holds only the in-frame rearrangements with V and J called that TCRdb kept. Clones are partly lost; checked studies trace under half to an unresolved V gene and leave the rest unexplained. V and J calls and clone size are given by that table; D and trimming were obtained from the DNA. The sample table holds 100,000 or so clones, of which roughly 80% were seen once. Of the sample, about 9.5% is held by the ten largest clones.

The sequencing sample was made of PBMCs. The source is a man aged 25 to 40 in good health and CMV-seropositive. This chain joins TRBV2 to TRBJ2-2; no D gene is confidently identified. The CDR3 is CASSVSYTTTADTGELFF. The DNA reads TGTGCCAGCAGTGTATCGTACACAACAACTGCGGACACCGGGGAGCTGTTTTTT.